This TCR beta chain stems from a study of response to subunit inactivated influenza vaccine. TCRdb analysed the RT-PCR reads with MiXCR anew, one entry per CDR3 protein. The sample contains some 500,000 distinct CDR3 sequences, about 25% of which appear only once. J lost 0 bases, V lost 1 base, and 3 bases had no gene match. This CDR3 region has 16 residues. Per the germline V gene, CDR1 is LNHNV and CDR2 is YYDKDF (reference sequence). There are a few counts of this clonotype. The TCR originated in a man aged 50 to 59 who received an inactivated influenza vaccine. The sequenced sample was CD4+ T cells sorted from PBMCs, obtained about 5 days after vaccination. The chain is built from TRBV15 and TRBJ2-1; 7 bases map to TRBD2. CDR3 nucleotide sequence: TGTGCCACCAGCAGAGGGGGGGGAAGCTCCTACAATGAGCAGTTCTTC. Protein sequence: CATSRGGGSSYNEQFF.